The rows below give T cell receptor beta chains drawn from one sample of a study of technical replicates of blood from a handful of donors. The repertoire was sequenced with immunoSEQ multiplex PCR; TCRdb's copy has only in-frame clones and lacks some. The sample shows under 85,000 clones, approximately 91% of them seen only once. The sequencing sample was made of T cells isolated from PBMCs. These receptors originate from a human donor in good health. Some clones in this sample may be carry-over from other donors' samples. CDR3s include the opening cysteine and the closing phenylalanine or tryptophan. D genes are given only for firm matches.

D gene,V gene,J gene,CDR3 DNA,CDR3 protein
-,TRBV5-6,TRBJ1-2,TGTGCCAGCAGCTTAGGCAGCCTGCGGGGCTATGGCTACACCTTC,CASSLGSLRGYGYTF
-,TRBV6-1,TRBJ2-7,TGTGCCAGCAGTGAAGAAAGGGGCTCCTACGAGCAGTACTTC,CASSEERGSYEQYF
TRBD1,TRBV6-4,TRBJ2-3,TGTGCCAGCAGTGAGGCAGGGGGCGCAGATACGCAGTATTTT,CASSEAGGADTQYF
TRBD2,TRBV5-4,TRBJ2-5,TGTGCCAGCAGCTTCGTGGGACTAGATGGAATACAGACCCAGTACTTC,CASSFVGLDGIQTQYF
TRBD2,TRBV9,TRBJ2-1,TGTGCCAGCAGCGTCACTAGCGGGAGGAGGGGTGAGCAGTTCTTC,CASSVTSGRRGEQFF
-,TRBV28,TRBJ1-2,TGTGCCAGCAGTTTTGGGGGGGCCTATGGCTACACCTTC,CASSFGGAYGYTF
-,TRBV6-5,TRBJ2-1,TGTGCCAGCAGTTACCAGGGTTACAATGAGCAGTTCTTC,CASSYQGYNEQFF
TRBD2,TRBV2,TRBJ2-1,TGTGCCAGCGAGCGGGAGGGCTACAATGAGCAGTTCTTC,CASEREGYNEQFF
TRBD2,TRBV2,TRBJ2-3,TGTGCCAGTTACCTGGGGGGGACGTTGGATACGCAGTATTTT,CASYLGGTLDTQYF
-,TRBV29-1,TRBJ1-1,TGCAGCGTTGAAGGTGTGACTCAGCCTTTGAACACTGAAGCTTTCTTT,CSVEGVTQPLNTEAFF
-,TRBV18,TRBJ2-5,TGTGCCAGCTCTTCGCGAGGAGACCCTCGAGAGACCCAGTACTTC,CASSSRGDPRETQYF
-,TRBV10-1,TRBJ1-1,TGCGCCAGCAGTGAGTCGCAGGAATTGAACACTGAAGCTTTCTTT,CASSESQELNTEAFF